In its sample, the clone carrying this T cell receptor beta chain was seen a few times. These data come from a study of T-cell memory formation after mild COVID-19. TCRdb independently ran MiXCR on the 5' RACE reads; one entry per CDR3 protein. The table includes a few hundred thousand distinct CDR3 sequences, approximately 18% detected once. Germline CDR1 reads MDHEN; CDR2 reads SYDVKM. CDR3 size: 15 residues. V gave up 8 bases and J gave up 6 bases, with 22 bases separating them. This chain uses TRBV28 with TRBJ1-1, with a tentative D call TRBD1 (5 bases). The sequence was obtained from a young man who had mild COVID-19 (a few samples of this study predate the infection). Cell type and time point are not known. The sequenced material came from PBMCs or a T cell subset sorted from them (not recorded which). CDR3 DNA sequence: TGTGCCAGCTCCCTGGGCAGGGCGGGTGGCGCTGAAGCTTTCTTT. Its protein is CASSLGRAGGAEAFF.